This T cell receptor beta chain was sequenced during a study of response to subunit inactivated influenza vaccine. General study points: Researchers suggested that each seasonal influenza vaccination recruits few new T cells.

Germline assignment: CDR1 MNHEY and CDR2 SVGAGI. Trimming shortened V by 0 bases and J by 7 bases, and 16 bases separated the two germline ends. The CDR3 sequence is 16 residues long. The table lists this clonotype with many counts. The antigen is unknown. MiXCR was run by TCRdb on the RT-PCR reads, yielding one entry per CDR3 protein. In the table there are about 830,000 distinct CDR3 sequences, approximately 17% of which are singletons. V usage is TRBV6-5 and J usage is TRBJ2-1; D remains unclear. This clonotype was obtained from a man between 50 and 59 years old who received an inactivated influenza vaccine. The sample here was PBMCs from blood, taken less than 6 days after vaccination. DNA of the CDR3: TGTGCCAGCAGTTACTCGGAGACTGGTCCCGGGAATGAGCAGTTCTTC. Its translation: CASSYSETGPGNEQFF.